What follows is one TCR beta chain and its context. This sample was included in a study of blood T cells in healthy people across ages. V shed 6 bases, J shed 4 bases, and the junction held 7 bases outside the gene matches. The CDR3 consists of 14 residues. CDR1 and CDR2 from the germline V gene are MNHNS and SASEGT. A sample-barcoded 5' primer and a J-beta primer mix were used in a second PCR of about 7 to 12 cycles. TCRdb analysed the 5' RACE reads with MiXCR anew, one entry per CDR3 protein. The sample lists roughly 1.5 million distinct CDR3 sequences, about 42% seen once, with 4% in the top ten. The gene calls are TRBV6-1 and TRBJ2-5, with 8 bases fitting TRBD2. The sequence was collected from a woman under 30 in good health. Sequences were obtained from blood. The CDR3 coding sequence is TGTGCCAGCAGGACAGGACTAGCCGCAGAGACCCAGTACTTC. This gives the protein CASRTGLAAETQYF.